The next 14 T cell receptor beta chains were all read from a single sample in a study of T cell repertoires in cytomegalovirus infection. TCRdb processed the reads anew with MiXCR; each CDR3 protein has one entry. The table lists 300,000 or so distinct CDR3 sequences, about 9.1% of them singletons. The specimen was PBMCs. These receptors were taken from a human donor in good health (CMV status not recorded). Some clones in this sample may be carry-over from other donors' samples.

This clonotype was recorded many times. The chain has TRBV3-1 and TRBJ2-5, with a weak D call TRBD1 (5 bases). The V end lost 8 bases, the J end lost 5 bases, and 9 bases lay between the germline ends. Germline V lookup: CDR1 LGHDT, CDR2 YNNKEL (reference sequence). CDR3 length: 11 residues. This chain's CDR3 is CASVGVETQYF. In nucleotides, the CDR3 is TGTGCCAGCGTAGGGGTGGAGACCCAGTACTTC.

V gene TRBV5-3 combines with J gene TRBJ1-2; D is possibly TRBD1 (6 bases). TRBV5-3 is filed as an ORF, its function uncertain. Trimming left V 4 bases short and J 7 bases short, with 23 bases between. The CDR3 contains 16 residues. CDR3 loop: CARSPYQTGIRSGYTF. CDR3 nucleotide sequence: TGTGCCAGAAGCCCGTACCAGACAGGTATTCGCTCTGGCTACACCTTC.

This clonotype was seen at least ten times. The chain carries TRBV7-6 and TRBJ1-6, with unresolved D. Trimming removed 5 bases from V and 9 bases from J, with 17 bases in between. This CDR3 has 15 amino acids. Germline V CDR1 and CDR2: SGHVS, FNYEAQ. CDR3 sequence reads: CASSPTAGYGSPLHF. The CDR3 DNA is TGTGCCAGCAGCCCAACTGCGGGCTATGGTTCACCCCTCCACTTT.

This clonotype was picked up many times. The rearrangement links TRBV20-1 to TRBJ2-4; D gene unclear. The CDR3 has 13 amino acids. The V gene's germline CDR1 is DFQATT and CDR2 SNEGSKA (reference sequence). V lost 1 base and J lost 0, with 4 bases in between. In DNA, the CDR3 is TGCAGTGCTAGAGCTCTAGCCAAAAACATTCAGTACTTC. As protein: CSARALAKNIQYF.

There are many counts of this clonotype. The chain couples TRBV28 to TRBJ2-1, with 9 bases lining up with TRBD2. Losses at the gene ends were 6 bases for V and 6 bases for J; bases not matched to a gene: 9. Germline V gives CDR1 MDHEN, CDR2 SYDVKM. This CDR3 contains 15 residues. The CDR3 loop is CASRTGTSRSNEQFF. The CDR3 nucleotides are TGTGCCAGCAGGACCGGGACTAGCAGGTCCAATGAGCAGTTCTTC.

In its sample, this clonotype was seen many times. The CDR3 nucleotides are TGTGCCAGCAGTTTAGTCGGGAGACAAGAGACCCAGTACTTC. Translated, it gives CASSLVGRQETQYF. The gene calls are TRBV12-3 or TRBV12-4 and TRBJ2-5, with D possibly being TRBD2 (6 bases). Trimming shortened V by 1 base and J by 2 bases, and 8 bases separated the two germline ends. CDR3 length: 14 residues.

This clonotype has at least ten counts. CDR3 sequence (DNA): TGCAGTGCTAAGGTGGGACGGGGCGCAGATACGCAGTATTTT. This sequence encodes CSAKVGRGADTQYF. This chain links TRBV20-1 with TRBJ2-3, with D possibly called TRBD1 or TRBD2 (5 bases each). The germline V gene encodes CDR1 DFQATT and CDR2 SNEGSKA (reference sequence). V was pared by 4 bases and J by 4 bases, with 15 bases between. The CDR3 length is 14 residues.

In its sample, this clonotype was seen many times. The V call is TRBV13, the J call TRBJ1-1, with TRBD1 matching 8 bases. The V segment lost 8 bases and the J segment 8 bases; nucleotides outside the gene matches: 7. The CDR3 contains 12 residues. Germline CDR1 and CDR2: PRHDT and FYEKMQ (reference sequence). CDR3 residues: CASERRGHEAFF. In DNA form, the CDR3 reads TGTGCCAGCGAGCGCAGGGGGCACGAAGCTTTCTTT.

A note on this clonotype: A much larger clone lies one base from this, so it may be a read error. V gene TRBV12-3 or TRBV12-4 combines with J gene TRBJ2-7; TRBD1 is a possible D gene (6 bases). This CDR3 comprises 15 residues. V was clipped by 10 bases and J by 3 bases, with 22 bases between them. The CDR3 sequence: CAITLGRGGHYEQYF. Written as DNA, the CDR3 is TGTGCCATCACCCTTGGGCGAGGGGGACACTACGAGCAGTACTTC.

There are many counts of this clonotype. Here the CDR3 DNA reads TGTGCCAGTAGTGCCGACTTGACGGGTCGCACAGATACGCAGTATTTT. Translated, it gives CASSADLTGRTDTQYF. J is TRBJ2-3 and V is TRBV19; D not resolved. The CDR3 spans 16 residues. V was cut by 5 bases and J by 1 base, with 16 bases left in between. Germline values: CDR1 LNHDA, CDR2 SQIVND (reference sequence).

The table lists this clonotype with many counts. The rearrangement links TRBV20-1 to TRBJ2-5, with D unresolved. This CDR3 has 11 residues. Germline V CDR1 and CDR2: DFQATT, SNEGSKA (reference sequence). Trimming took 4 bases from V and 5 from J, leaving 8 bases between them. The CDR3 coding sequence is TGCAGTGCTACCACAAGGGAGACCCAGTACTTC. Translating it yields CSATTRETQYF.

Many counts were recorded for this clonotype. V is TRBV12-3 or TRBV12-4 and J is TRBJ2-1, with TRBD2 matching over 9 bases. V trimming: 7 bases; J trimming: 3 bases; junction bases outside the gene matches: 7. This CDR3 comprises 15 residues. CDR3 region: CASTRSGGLYNEQFF. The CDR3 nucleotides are TGTGCCAGCACCAGGAGCGGGGGGCTCTACAATGAGCAGTTCTTC.

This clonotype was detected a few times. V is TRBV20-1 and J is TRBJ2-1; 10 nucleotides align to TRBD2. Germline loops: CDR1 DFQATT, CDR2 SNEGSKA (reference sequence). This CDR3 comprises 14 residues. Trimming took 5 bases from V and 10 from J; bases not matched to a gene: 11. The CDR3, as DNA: TGCAGTGCTGCCAGCGGGGGGGCCGGGGGCGAGCAGTTCTTC. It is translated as CSAASGGAGGEQFF.

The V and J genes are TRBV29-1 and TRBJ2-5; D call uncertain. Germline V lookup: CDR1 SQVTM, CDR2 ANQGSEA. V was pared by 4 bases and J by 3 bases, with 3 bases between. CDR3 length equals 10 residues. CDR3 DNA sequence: TGCAGCGTTGTCGAAGAGACCCAGTACTTC. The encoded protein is CSVVEETQYF.